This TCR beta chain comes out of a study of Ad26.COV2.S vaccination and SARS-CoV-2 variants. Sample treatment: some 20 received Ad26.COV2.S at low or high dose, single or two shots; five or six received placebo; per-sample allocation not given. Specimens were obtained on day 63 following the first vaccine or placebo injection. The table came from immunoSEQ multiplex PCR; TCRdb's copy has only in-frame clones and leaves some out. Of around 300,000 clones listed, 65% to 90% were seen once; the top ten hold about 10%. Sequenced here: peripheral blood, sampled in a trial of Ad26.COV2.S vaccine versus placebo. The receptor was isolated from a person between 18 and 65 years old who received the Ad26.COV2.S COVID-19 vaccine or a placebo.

CDR3 sequence reads: CSVVRSGGSQETQYF. The CDR3 nucleotides are TGCAGCGTTGTACGGTCGGGAGGGTCCCAAGAGACCCAGTACTTC. The chain joins TRBV29-1 to TRBJ2-5; 8 nucleotides align to TRBD2. V dropped 4 bases and J dropped 1; count of bases not matched to a gene: 8. CDR3 length: 15 amino acids. Germline CDR1 is SQVTM and CDR2 is ANQGSEA.